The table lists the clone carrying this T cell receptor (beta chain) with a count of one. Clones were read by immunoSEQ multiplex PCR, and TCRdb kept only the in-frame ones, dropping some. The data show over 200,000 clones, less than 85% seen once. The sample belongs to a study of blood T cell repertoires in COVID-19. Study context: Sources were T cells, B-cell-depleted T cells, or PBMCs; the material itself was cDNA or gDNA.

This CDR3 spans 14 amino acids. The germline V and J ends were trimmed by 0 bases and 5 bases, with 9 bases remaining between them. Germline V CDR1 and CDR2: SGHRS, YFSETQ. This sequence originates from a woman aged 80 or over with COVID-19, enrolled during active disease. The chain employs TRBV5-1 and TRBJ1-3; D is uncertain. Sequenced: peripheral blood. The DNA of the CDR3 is TGCGCCAGCAGCTTGGAGGGAGGACGAAACACCATATATTTT. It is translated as CASSLEGGRNTIYF.